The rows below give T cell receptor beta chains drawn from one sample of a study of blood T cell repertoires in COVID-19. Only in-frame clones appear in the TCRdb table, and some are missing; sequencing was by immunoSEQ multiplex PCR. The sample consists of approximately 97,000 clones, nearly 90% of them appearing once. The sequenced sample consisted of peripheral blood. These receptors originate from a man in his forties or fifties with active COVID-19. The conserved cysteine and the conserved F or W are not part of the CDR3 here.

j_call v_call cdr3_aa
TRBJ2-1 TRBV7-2 ASSLAFLAGEQF
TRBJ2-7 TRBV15 ATSRARAEQY
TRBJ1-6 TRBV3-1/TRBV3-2 ASSVRDRGSPLH
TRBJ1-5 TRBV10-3 AISDLDRSDPQH
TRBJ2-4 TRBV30 AWSIERGGNIQY
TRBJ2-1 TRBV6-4 ASSDSGVSSYNEQF
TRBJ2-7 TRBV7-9 ASSLQLYEQY
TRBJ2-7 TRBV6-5 ASSRQGSSYEQY
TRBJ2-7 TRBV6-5 ASRGTGSYEQY
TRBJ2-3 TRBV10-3 ATGQYSTDTQY
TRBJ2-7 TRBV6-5 ASSYSGQSSSYEQY
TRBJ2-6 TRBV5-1 ASSLGPSSGANVLT
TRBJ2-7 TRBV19 ASSYQRGYEQY
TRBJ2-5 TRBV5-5 ASSLMTSGGTQETQY
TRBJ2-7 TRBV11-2 ASSLKTGEPEQY
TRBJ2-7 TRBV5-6 ASSFMGGPYEQY
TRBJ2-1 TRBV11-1 ASSGSGISYNEQF
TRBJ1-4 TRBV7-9 ASSSGQGLGEKLF
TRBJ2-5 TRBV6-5 ASSPNRETQY
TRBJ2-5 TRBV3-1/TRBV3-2 ASSQPGGAVQTQY
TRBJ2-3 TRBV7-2 ASTYTVSDTQY
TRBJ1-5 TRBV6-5 ATTENSNQPQH